The 24 T cell receptor beta chains below come from one sample, sequenced in a study of T cell repertoires in cytomegalovirus infection (dated 2019 in TCRdb). The instrument was an Illumina HiSeq 1500. TCRdb reran the public reads through fastp at Q25 and MiXCR, keeping productive beta chains. Every CDR3 protein is listed once, alongside the most common genes and DNA of its rows. In this sample the table shows hundreds of thousands of distinct CDR3 sequences, under 20% of which occur a single time. The ten largest clones capture more than 10% of the sample. The material sequenced was PBMCs. The receptor source for this set is a human donor in good health (CMV status not recorded). Some clones in this sample may be carry-over from other donors' samples.

This clonotype was seen a single time. The rearrangement links TRBV2 to TRBJ1-2; TRBD1 agrees at 8 bases. Losses at the gene ends were 3 bases for V and 6 bases for J; bases not matched to a gene: 9. The CDR3 length is 15 residues. Germline V gene data show CDR1 as SNHLY and CDR2 as FYNNEI. The CDR3 nucleotides are TGTGCCAGCAGTGAGGGCGAACAGGGGGTTCATGGCTACACCTTC. Translating it yields CASSEGEQGVHGYTF.

This clonotype was recorded many times. The V and J genes are TRBV12-3 or TRBV12-4 and TRBJ1-2; a possible D gene is TRBD1 (5 bases). CDR3 size: 16 residues. Deletions cut 0 bases from V and 4 bases from J, with 15 bases between. The CDR3 nucleotides are TGTGCCAGCAGTTTAGCGGAGGGACTGTATCCCTATGGCTACACCTTC. Residues: CASSLAEGLYPYGYTF.

This clonotype was picked up a small number of times. V usage is TRBV5-1 and J usage is TRBJ2-5; D call uncertain. CDR1 is SGHRS, CDR2 YFSETQ, per germline. This CDR3 contains 14 residues. Trimming took off 2 bases at V and 4 bases at J, with 12 bases between the two ends. The CDR3 bases are TGCGCCAGCAGCTTTATTGTCGGGTCAGAGACCCAGTACTTC. This sequence encodes CASSFIVGSETQYF.

This clonotype was observed at least ten times. The V and J genes are TRBV10-3 and TRBJ1-4; 7 bases align to TRBD1. V lost 3 bases to trimming and J lost 4 bases; unmatched junction nucleotides: 2. The germline V gene has CDR1 ENHRY and CDR2 SYGVKD. This CDR3 is built from 14 residues. The CDR3 DNA reads TGTGCCATCAGTGAAGGGGGCGGTAATGAAAAACTGTTTTTT. Protein sequence: CAISEGGGNEKLFF.

This clonotype was observed many times. The CDR3 region is CASSHEAGTPAAPLHF. The CDR3 coding sequence is TGTGCCAGCAGCCATGAGGCCGGGACCCCCGCTGCGCCCCTCCACTTT. The genes are TRBV4-2 and TRBJ1-6, with D maybe TRBD1 (5 bases). The CDR3 runs 16 residues. V was trimmed by 3 bases and J by 13 bases, leaving 22 bases between them. In germline, CDR1 is LGHNA, CDR2 YNFKEQ.

This chain links TRBV4-2 with TRBJ2-1, with D tentatively TRBD2 (5 bases). V was pared by 4 bases and J by 0 bases, with 13 bases between. The CDR3 has 16 amino acids. Looked up from germline, CDR1 is LGHNA and CDR2 is YNFKEQ. The CDR3 coding sequence is TGTGCCAGCAGCCCTGTCGAGGGTCACTCCTACAATGAGCAGTTCTTC. It codes for CASSPVEGHSYNEQFF.

The chain has TRBV6-6 and TRBJ2-7; the D call may be TRBD1 or TRBD2 (5 bases each). The germline gives CDR1 MNHNY, CDR2 SVGAGI (reference sequence). The length of the CDR3 is 15 residues. Trimming cost V 0 bases and J 4 bases, with 13 bases left between them. CDR3 DNA: TGTGCCAGCAGTTACTCGGGAGAACAGGATTACGAGCAGTACTTC. Translation gives CASSYSGEQDYEQYF.

This clonotype was observed at least ten times. CDR3 amino acids: CASSKDRINEKLFF. DNA for the CDR3: TGTGCCAGCAGCAAGGACAGGATTAATGAAAAACTGTTTTTT. The chain links TRBV7-2 to TRBJ1-4, with 7 bases matching TRBD1. The CDR3 consists of 14 residues. Germline loops: CDR1 SGHTA, CDR2 FQGNSA. Germline trimming cut 5 bases from V and 4 bases from J; bases unmatched to any gene: 4.

The chain employs TRBV5-1 and TRBJ2-7; no reliable D call. Trimming removed 3 bases at V and 2 bases at J, with 9 bases between. Germline lookup yields CDR1 SGHRS and CDR2 YFSETQ. This CDR3 has 13 residues. The CDR3 DNA is TGCGCCAGCAGCTCGCCAGGTGCCTACGAGCAGTACTTC. Translation: CASSSPGAYEQYF.

The chain uses TRBV9 and TRBJ2-5; a possible D gene is TRBD1 (6 bases). The V end lost 5 bases, the J end lost 4 bases, and 12 bases lay between the germline ends. Germline V gene lookup returns CDR1 SGDLS and CDR2 YYNGEE. This CDR3 spans 13 amino acids. The CDR3, as DNA: TGTGCCAGCAGAGCGACAGGAGGAGAGACCCAGTACTTC. Translating it yields CASRATGGETQYF.

The chain is built from TRBV28 and TRBJ1-6, with D hard to call. The CDR3 contains 15 residues. In germline, CDR1 is MDHEN, CDR2 SYDVKM. V gave up 2 bases and J gave up 5 bases, with 10 bases separating them. The CDR3 DNA reads TGTGCCAGCAGTTTACGGAGAGTCAATAATTCACCCCTCCACTTT. Translating it yields CASSLRRVNNSPLHF.

A few counts support this clonotype. The chain uses TRBV5-1 and TRBJ2-2, with D hard to call. Germline V gene data show CDR1 as SGHRS and CDR2 as YFSETQ. V was shortened by 0 bases and J by 5 bases, with 5 bases between the two germline ends. This CDR3 is 13 amino acids long. The CDR3 sequence is CASSLGLTGELFF. The CDR3 nucleotides read TGCGCCAGCAGCTTGGGCCTAACCGGGGAGCTGTTTTTT.

The chain recombines TRBV20-1 with TRBJ2-3; D not resolved. The CDR3 extends over 13 amino acids. In germline, CDR1 is DFQATT, CDR2 SNEGSKA (reference sequence). Trimming stripped 3 bases from V and 4 bases from J, with 11 bases between. Here the CDR3 reads CSASGTSADTQYF. The CDR3 bases are TGCAGTGCTAGCGGCACGTCGGCAGATACGCAGTATTTT.

This clonotype appeared a few times. The chain has TRBV20-1 and TRBJ1-5; 8 nucleotides line up with TRBD1. Germline V lookup: CDR1 DFQATT, CDR2 SNEGSKA (reference sequence). CDR3 length: 14 amino acids. The J segment lost 3 bases and the V segment lost 6 bases, leaving 7 bases of the junction unmatched. The CDR3 DNA reads as TGCAGTGCCAAGGACAGGGTCGACAATCAGCCCCAGCATTTT. Its protein product is CSAKDRVDNQPQHF.

This clonotype was seen a few times. The V call is TRBV19, the J call TRBJ1-6; tentatively, D is TRBD1 (5 bases). Trimming removed 4 bases from V and 8 bases from J, with 15 bases in between. The CDR3 is 15 residues long. Germline loops: CDR1 LNHDA, CDR2 SQIVND (reference sequence). CDR3 DNA: TGTGCCAGTAGTAGACAGCCTAGTGGCGATTCACCCCTCCACTTT. It specifies CASSRQPSGDSPLHF.

This clonotype occurred many times. One junction end disagrees with the germline gene, perhaps due to a read error. The chain recombines TRBV7-7 with TRBJ2-2; D is uncertain. Germline V gives CDR1 SSHAT, CDR2 FNYEAQ (reference sequence). This CDR3 is 15 amino acids long. The CDR3: CASSLDLRRTGELFF. The CDR3 DNA is TGTGCTAGCAGCTTAGATCTTAGACGCACCGGGGAGCTGTTTTTT.

There are a few counts of this clonotype. This sequence joins TRBV20-1 and TRBJ2-5; TRBD2 might be the D (5 bases). The germline V gene has CDR1 DFQATT and CDR2 SNEGSKA (reference sequence). The CDR3 runs to 14 residues. Between the trimmed V and J ends, which lost 3 bases and 1 base, there was a span of 12 bases. CDR3 DNA sequence: TGCAGTGCTAGTTCCGGAGGTGGCCAAGAGACCCAGTACTTC. Residues: CSASSGGGQETQYF.

The rearrangement uses TRBV20-1 and TRBJ2-3; maybe TRBD1 (5 bases). The CDR3 extends over 16 amino acids. V lost 0 bases and J 2 bases, leaving 15 bases between the germline ends. CDR1 and CDR2 (germline): DFQATT, SNEGSKA (reference sequence). The CDR3 spells CSARDPRQSHTDTQYF. In nucleotides, the CDR3 is TGCAGTGCTAGAGACCCTAGACAGAGTCACACAGATACGCAGTATTTT.

In its sample, this clonotype was seen many times. This chain uses TRBV6-6 with TRBJ2-7; 12 positions match TRBD1. Germline V gene lookup returns CDR1 MNHNY and CDR2 SVGAGI (reference sequence). CDR3 length: 17 amino acids. Germline trimming cut 0 bases from V and 7 bases from J; bases unmatched to any gene: 10. The CDR3 DNA sequence: TGTGCCAGCAGTTACTCCCTTCCGGGACAGGGGGCGGGTGAGCAGTACTTC. This encodes CASSYSLPGQGAGEQYF.

This clonotype showed up many times. The rearrangement uses TRBV28 and TRBJ1-5; D call uncertain. The CDR3 is made up of 16 amino acids. The V gene lost 4 bases and the J gene lost 0 bases, with 13 bases spanning the gap. Germline lookup yields CDR1 MDHEN and CDR2 SYDVKM. This CDR3 reads CASSSGRTDSNQPQHF. The DNA of the CDR3 is TGTGCCAGCAGTTCGGGAAGGACGGATAGCAATCAGCCCCAGCATTTT.

V gene TRBV6-6 combines with J gene TRBJ1-5; D gene unclear. Trimming stripped 2 bases from V and 3 bases from J, with 8 bases between. The germline gives CDR1 MNHNY, CDR2 SVGAGI (reference sequence). This CDR3 contains 14 residues. CDR3 sequence reads: CASSYRRDNQPQHF. Written as DNA, the CDR3 is TGTGCCAGCAGTTACCGGCGGGACAATCAGCCCCAGCATTTT.

V usage is TRBV19 and J usage is TRBJ2-2; 9 bases map to TRBD1. In germline, CDR1 is LNHDA, CDR2 SQIVND (reference sequence). The junction had 13 bases not matched to a gene; V was cut back by 5 bases and J by 6 bases. This CDR3 has 17 amino acids. DNA of the CDR3: TGTGCCAGTAGTTTTCCGGGACAGGGAAGGTTTGCCGGGGAGCTGTTTTTT. This sequence encodes CASSFPGQGRFAGELFF.

This clonotype turned up a few times. V and J are TRBV12-3 or TRBV12-4 and TRBJ1-2; 10 bases match TRBD1. V shed 3 bases, J shed 2 bases, and the junction held 6 bases outside the gene matches. CDR3 size: 16 residues. CDR3 DNA: TGTGCCAGCAGTTTGGTGGGACAGGGGTCAAACTATGGCTACACCTTC. It translates to CASSLVGQGSNYGYTF.

This clonotype was counted at least ten times. The junction and the germline gene differ at one end; a read error may be behind it. The chain's CDR3 is CASRVAEGRETQYF. The CDR3 bases are TGTGCAAGCAGGGTTGCGGAAGGTCGGGAGACCCAGTACTTC. This chain connects TRBV7-2 to TRBJ2-5, with D possibly TRBD1 on 5 matching bases. CDR1 is SGHTA, CDR2 FQGNSA, per germline. The CDR3 is made up of 14 amino acids.